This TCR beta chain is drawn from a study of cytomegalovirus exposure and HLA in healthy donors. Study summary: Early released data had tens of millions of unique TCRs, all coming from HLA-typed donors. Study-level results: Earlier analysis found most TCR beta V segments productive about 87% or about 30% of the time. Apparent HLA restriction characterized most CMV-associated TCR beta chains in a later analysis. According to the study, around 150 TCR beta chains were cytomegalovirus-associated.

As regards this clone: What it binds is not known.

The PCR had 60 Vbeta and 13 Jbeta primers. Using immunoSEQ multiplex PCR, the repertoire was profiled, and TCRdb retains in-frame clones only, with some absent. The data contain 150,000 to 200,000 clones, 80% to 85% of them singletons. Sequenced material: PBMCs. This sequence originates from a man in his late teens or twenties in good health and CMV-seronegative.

The CDR3: CASSLNGRGHEQFF. CDR3 DNA: TGTGCCAGCAGCTTAAATGGCAGGGGGCATGAGCAGTTCTTC. The V gene is TRBV7-3, the J gene TRBJ2-1; TRBD1 matches 8 bases. The CDR3 runs 14 residues. Germline V gene sequence: CDR1 SGHTA, CDR2 FQGTGA. The J segment lost 8 bases and the V segment lost 1 base, leaving 4 bases of the junction unmatched.